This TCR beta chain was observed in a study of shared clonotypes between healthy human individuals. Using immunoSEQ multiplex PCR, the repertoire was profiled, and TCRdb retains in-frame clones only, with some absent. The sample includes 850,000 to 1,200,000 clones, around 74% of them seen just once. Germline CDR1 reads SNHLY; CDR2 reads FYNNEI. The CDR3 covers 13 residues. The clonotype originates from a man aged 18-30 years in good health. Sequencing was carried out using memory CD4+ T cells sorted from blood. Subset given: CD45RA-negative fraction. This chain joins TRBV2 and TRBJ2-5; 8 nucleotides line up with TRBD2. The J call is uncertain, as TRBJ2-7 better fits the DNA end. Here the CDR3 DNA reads TGTGCCAGCAGCCGGGAGGGCGTTTACGAGCAGTACTTC. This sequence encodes CASSREGVYEQYF.